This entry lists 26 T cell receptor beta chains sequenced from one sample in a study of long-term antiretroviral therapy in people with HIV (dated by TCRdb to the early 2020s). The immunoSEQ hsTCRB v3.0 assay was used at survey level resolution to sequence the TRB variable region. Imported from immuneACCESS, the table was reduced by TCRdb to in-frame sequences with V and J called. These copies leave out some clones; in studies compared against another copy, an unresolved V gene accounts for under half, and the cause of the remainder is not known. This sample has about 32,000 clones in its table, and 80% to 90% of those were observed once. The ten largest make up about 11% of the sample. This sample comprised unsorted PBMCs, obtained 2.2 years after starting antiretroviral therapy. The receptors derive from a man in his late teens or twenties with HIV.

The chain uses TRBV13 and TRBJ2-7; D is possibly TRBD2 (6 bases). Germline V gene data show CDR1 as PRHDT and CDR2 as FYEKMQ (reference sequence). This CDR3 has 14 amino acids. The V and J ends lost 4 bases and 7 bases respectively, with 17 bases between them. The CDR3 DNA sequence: TGTGCCAGCAGCTACGGACGGGGTGGAGGGGAGCAGTACTTC. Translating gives CASSYGRGGGEQYF.

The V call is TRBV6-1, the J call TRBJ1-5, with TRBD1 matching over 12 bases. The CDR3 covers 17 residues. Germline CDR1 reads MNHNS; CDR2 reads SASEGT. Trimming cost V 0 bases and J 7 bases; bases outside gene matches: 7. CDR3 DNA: TGTGCCAGCAGTGAAGCCCAGGGACAGGGGGCGAGGCAGCCCCAGCATTTT. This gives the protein CASSEAQGQGARQPQHF.

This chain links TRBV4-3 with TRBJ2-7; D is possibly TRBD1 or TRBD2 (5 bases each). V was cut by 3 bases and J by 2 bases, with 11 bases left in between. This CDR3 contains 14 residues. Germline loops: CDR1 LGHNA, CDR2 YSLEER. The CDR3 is CASSHGDGPYEQYF. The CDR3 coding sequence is TGCGCCAGCAGCCACGGGGACGGGCCCTACGAGCAGTACTTC.

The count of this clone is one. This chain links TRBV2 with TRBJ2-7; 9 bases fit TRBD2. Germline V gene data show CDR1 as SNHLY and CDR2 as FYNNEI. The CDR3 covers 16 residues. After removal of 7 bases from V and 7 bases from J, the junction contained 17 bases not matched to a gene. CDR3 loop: CASNTNSGSSLQEQYF. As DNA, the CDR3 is TGTGCCAGCAACACTAATAGCGGGAGTTCTCTCCAGGAGCAGTACTTC.

CDR3 coding DNA: TGTGCCAGCAGTGACGGGACAAATGAAAAACTGTTTTTT. Its protein is CASSDGTNEKLFF. The gene calls are TRBV6-4 and TRBJ1-4; maybe TRBD1 (6 bases). Germline V gene data show CDR1 as MRHNA and CDR2 as SNTAGT. Between the trimmed V and J ends, which lost 2 bases and 5 bases, there was a span of 6 bases. The CDR3 is made up of 13 amino acids.

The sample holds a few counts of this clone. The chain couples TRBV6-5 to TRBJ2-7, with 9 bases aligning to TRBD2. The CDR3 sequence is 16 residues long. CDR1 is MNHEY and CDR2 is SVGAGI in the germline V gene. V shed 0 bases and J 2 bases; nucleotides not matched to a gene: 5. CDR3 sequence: CASSYSLPSGTYEQYF. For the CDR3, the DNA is TGTGCCAGCAGTTACTCTCTCCCTAGCGGGACCTACGAGCAGTACTTC.

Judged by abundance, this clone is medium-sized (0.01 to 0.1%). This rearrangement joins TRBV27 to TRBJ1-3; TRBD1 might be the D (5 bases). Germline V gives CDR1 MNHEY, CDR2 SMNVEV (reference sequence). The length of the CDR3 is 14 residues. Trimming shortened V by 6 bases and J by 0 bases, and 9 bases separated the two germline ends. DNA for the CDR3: TGTGCCAGCAGGAGGGGCATCTCTGGAAACACCATATATTTT. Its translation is CASRRGISGNTIYF.

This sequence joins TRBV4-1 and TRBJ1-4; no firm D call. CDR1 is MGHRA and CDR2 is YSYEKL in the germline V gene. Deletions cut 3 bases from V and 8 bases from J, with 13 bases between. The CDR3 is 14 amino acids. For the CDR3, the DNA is TGCGCCAGCAGCCATATCTCGGGTGGGGAAAAACTGTTTTTT. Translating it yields CASSHISGGEKLFF.

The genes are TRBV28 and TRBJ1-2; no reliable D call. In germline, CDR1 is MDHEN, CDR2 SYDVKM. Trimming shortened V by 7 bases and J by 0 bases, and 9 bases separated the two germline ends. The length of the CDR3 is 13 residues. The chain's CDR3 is CASKAGTNYGYTF. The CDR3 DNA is TGTGCCAGCAAAGCAGGTACTAACTATGGCTACACCTTC.

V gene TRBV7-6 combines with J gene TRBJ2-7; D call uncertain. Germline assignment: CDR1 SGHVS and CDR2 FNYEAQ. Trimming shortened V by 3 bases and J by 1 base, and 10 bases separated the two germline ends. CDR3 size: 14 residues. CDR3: CASSLSQKSYEQYF. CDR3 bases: TGTGCCAGCAGCTTGTCACAGAAATCCTACGAGCAGTACTTC.

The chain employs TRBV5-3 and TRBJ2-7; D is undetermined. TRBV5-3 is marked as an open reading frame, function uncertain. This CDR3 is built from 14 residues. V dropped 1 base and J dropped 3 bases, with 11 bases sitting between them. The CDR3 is CARSLRSSIYEQYF. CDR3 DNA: TGTGCCAGAAGCTTGAGGTCGTCCATCTACGAGCAGTACTTC.

This CDR3 reads CSATRGGEQFF. In DNA, the CDR3 is TGCAGTGCTACCAGGGGTGGGGAGCAGTTCTTC. The V call is TRBV20-1, the J call TRBJ2-1, with D possibly being TRBD1 (6 bases). From germline, CDR1 is DFQATT and CDR2 SNEGSKA (reference sequence). CDR3 length equals 11 residues. V was trimmed by 4 bases and J by 10 bases, leaving 11 bases between them.

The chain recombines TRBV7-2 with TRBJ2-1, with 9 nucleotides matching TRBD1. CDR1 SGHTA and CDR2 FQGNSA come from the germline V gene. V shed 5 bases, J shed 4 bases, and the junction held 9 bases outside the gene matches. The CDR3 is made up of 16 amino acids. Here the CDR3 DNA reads TGTGCCAGCAGCGTTTATGACAGGGGGTATTACAATGAGCAGTTCTTC. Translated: CASSVYDRGYYNEQFF.

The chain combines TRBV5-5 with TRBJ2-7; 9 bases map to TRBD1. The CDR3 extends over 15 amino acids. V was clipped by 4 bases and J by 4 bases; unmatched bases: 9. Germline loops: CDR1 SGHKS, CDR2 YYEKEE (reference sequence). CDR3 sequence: CASSPFGTGFYEQYF. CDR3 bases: TGTGCCAGCAGCCCCTTCGGGACAGGGTTTTACGAGCAGTACTTC.

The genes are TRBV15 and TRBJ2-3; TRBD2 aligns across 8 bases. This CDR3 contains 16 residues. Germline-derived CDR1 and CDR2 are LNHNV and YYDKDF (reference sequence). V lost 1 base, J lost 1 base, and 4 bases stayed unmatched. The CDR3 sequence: CATSRGTAGGTDTQYF. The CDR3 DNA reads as TGTGCCACCAGCAGAGGTACAGCGGGAGGCACAGATACGCAGTATTTT.

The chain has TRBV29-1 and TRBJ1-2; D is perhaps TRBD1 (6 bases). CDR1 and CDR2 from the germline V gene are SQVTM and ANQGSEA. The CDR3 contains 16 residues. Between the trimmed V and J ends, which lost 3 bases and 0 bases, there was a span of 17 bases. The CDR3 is CSVDYGGDATNYGYTF. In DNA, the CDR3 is TGCAGCGTTGACTACGGGGGCGATGCCACTAACTATGGCTACACCTTC. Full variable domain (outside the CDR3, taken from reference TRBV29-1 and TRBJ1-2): SAVISQKPSRDICQRGTSLTIQCQVDSQVTMMFWYRQQPGQSLTLIATANQGSEATYESGFVIDKFPISRPNLTFSTLTVSNMSPEDSSIYLCSVDYGGDATNYGYTFGSGTRLTVV.

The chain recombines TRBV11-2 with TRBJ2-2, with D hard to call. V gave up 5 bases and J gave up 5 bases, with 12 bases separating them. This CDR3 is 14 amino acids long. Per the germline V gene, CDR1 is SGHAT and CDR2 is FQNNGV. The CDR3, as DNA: TGTGCCAGCAGCCATAAGGTGGGAACCGGGGAGCTGTTTTTT. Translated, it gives CASSHKVGTGELFF.

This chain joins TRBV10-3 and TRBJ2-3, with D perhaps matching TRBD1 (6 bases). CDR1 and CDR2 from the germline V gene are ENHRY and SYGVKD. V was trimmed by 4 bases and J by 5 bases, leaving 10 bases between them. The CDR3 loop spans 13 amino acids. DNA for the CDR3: TGTGCCATCAGTGGACAGGCGGTAGATACGCAGTATTTT. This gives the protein CAISGQAVDTQYF.

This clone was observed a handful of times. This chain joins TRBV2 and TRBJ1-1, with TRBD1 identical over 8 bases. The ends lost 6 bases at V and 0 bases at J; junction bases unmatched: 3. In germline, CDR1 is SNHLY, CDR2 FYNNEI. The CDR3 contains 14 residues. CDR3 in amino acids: CASRRTGMNTEAFF. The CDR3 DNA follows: TGTGCCAGCAGGAGGACAGGGATGAACACTGAAGCTTTCTTT.

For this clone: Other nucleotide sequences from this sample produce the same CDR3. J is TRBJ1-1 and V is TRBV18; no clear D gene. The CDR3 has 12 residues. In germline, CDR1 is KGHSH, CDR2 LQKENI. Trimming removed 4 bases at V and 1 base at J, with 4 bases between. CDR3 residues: CASSQGNTEAFF. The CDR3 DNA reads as TGTGCCAGCTCACAGGGGAACACTGAAGCTTTCTTT.

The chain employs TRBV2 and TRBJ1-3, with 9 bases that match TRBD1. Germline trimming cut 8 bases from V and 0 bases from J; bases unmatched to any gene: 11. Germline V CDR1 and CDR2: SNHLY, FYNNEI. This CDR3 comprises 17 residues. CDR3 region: CASRGGLGQGSGNTIYF. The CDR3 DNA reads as TGTGCCAGCCGGGGTGGATTGGGACAGGGCTCTGGAAACACCATATATTTT.

The CDR3 loop is CASSVMGGNQPQHF. The CDR3 coding sequence is TGTGCCAGCAGCGTGATGGGTGGCAATCAGCCCCAGCATTTT. This sequence joins TRBV7-9 and TRBJ1-5; no clear D gene. Trimming removed 5 bases at V and 2 bases at J, with 10 bases between. Germline CDR1 is SEHNR and CDR2 is FQNEAQ (reference sequence). CDR3 size: 14 residues.

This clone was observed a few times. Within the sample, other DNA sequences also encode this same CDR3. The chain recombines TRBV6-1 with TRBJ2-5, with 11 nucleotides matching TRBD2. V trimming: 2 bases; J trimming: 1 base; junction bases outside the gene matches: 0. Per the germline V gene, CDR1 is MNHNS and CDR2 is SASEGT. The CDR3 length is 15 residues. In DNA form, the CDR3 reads TGTGCCAGCAGTGAACTAGCGGGGGGCCAAGAGACCCAGTACTTC. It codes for CASSELAGGQETQYF.

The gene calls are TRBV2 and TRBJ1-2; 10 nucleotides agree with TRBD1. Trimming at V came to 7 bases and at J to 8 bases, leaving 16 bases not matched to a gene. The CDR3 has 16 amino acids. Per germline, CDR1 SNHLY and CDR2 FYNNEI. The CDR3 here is CASTRVGGQGGLGYTF. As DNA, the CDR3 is TGTGCCAGCACGCGTGTTGGCGGACAGGGGGGGTTGGGCTACACCTTC.

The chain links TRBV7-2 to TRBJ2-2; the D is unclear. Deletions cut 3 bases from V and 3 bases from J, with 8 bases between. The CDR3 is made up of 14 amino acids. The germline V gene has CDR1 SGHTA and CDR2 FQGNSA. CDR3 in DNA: TGTGCCAGCAGCTTTACCCGCCACACCGGGGAGCTGTTTTTT. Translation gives CASSFTRHTGELFF.

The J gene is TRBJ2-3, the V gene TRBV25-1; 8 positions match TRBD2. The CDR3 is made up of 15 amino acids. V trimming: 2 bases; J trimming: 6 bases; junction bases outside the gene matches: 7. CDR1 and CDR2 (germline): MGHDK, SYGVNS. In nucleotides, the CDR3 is TGTGCCAGCAGTGAACTAGCGGGCTGGTGGGATACGCAGTATTTT. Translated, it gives CASSELAGWWDTQYF.